This T cell receptor (beta chain) was sequenced for a study of T cell repertoires in cytomegalovirus infection. Looking at the study overall: Public signatures in TCR beta pointed to CMV infection and matching HLA type.

TCRdb re-called the reads with MiXCR, one entry per CDR3 protein. Among under 200,000 distinct CDR3 sequences listed, approximately 17% were seen once. This CDR3 is 13 amino acids long. Germline-derived CDR1 and CDR2 are SGHTA and FQGNSA. V lost 5 bases and J 1 base, leaving 8 bases between the germline ends. The sample holds many counts of this clonotype. Its target is not known. General observations from the study: Of the TCR beta families, the public ones yielded a cumulative frequency that identified carriers of CMV plus the relevant HLA.

The clonotype originates from a human donor in good health (CMV status not recorded). Some clones in this sample may be carry-over from other donors' samples. The chain combines TRBV7-2 with TRBJ1-1; no clear D gene. What was sequenced was CD8+ T cells from PBMCs. CDR3 loop: CASSEGPNTEAFF. CDR3 DNA: TGTGCCAGCAGCGAGGGCCCGAACACTGAAGCTTTCTTT.